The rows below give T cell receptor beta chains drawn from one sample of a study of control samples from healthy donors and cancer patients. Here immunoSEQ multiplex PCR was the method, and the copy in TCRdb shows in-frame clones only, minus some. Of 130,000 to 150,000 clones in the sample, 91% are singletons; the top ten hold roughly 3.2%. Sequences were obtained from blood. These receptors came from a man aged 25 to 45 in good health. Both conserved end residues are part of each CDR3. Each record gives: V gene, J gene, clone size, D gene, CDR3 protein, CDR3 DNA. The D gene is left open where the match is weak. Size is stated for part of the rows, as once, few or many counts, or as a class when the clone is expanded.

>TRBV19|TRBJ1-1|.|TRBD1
CASSPSPGGQPEAFF
TGTGCCAGTAGTCCGAGTCCAGGGGGTCAGCCTGAAGCTTTCTTT
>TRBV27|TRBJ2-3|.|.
CASSLVVGTDTQYF
TGTGCCAGCAGTTTGGTGGTAGGTACAGATACGCAGTATTTT
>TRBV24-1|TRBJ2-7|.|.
CATSGGFNRNEQYF
TGTGCCACCAGTGGAGGGTTTAACAGAAACGAGCAGTACTTC
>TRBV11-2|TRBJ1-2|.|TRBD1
CASRDRVDYGYTF
TGTGCCAGCAGGGACAGGGTGGACTATGGCTACACCTTC
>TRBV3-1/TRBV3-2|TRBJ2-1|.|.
CASSQVRGTTYNEQFF
TGTGCCAGCAGCCAAGTTCGGGGGACGACCTACAATGAGCAGTTCTTC
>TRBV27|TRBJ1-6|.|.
CASAAGTQGWSSYNSPLHF
TGTGCCAGCGCCGCCGGGACCCAGGGTTGGAGCTCCTATAATTCACCCCTCCACTTT
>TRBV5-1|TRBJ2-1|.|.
CASSLDKLSSYNEQFF
TGCGCCAGCAGCTTGGATAAGCTAAGCTCCTACAATGAGCAGTTCTTC
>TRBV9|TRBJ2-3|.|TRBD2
CASSDGLAGVPRADTQYF
TGTGCCAGCAGCGACGGACTAGCGGGGGTCCCGAGGGCAGATACGCAGTATTTT
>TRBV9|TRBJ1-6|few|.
CASSVQEGYNSPLHF
TGTGCCAGCAGCGTTCAGGAGGGCTATAATTCACCCCTCCACTTT
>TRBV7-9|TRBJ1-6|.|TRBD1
CASSPQGQGLLDSPLHF
TGTGCCAGCAGCCCACAGGGACAGGGCCTCCTGGATTCACCCCTCCACTTT
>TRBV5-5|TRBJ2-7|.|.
CASSLETEDYEQYF
TGTGCCAGCAGCTTGGAAACAGAGGACTACGAGCAGTACTTC
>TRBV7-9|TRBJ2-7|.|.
CASRGGGEQYF
TGTGCCAGCAGGGGTGGGGGCGAGCAGTACTTC
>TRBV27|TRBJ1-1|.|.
CASSLGQSAEAFF
TGTGCCAGCAGTTTAGGACAGTCAGCTGAAGCTTTCTTT
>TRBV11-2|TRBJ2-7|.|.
CASSFARSGYEQYF
TGTGCCAGCAGCTTTGCCAGGTCTGGGTACGAGCAGTACTTC
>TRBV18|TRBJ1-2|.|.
CASSSGTGLTYGYTF
TGTGCCAGCTCTTCGGGGACCGGGCTGACGTATGGCTACACCTTC
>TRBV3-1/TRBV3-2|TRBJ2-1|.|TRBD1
CASSYTGAYNEQFF
TGTGCCAGCAGCTATACAGGGGCCTACAATGAGCAGTTCTTC
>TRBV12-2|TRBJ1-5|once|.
CARNSPAQSNQPQHF
TGTGCAAGGAACTCGCCGGCTCAATCCAATCAGCCCCAGCATTTT
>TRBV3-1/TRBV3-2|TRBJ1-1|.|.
CASSQVTFASKNTEAFF
TGTGCCAGCAGCCAAGTTACGTTCGCAAGCAAGAACACTGAAGCTTTCTTT
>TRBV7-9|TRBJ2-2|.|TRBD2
CASSSPAGVNTGELFF
TGTGCCAGCAGCTCCCCAGCGGGGGTGAACACCGGGGAGCTGTTTTTT
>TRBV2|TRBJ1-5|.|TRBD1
CASSLTGGGNQPQHF
TGTGCCAGCAGTCTTACAGGGGGCGGCAATCAGCCCCAGCATTTT
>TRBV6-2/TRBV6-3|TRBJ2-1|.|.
CASSYSGTDTIYNEQFF
TGTGCCAGCAGTTACTCAGGGACCGACACCATCTACAATGAGCAGTTCTTC
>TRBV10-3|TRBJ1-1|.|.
CAISESWGTEAFF
TGTGCCATCAGTGAGTCCTGGGGAACTGAAGCTTTCTTT
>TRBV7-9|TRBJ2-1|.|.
CASTGRTHNEQFF
TGTGCCAGCACGGGTCGAACCCACAATGAGCAGTTCTTC
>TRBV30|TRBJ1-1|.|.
CASHSPGWFVEAFF
TGTGCCTCACACTCTCCAGGGTGGTTTGTTGAAGCTTTCTTT
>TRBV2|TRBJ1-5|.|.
CASSEGGRRSNQPQHF
TGTGCCAGCAGTGAAGGAGGTAGGCGTAGCAATCAGCCCCAGCATTTT
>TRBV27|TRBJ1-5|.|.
CASSLWEDQPQHF
TGTGCCAGCAGTTTATGGGAGGATCAGCCCCAGCATTTT
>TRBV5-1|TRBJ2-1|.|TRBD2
CASSETSADEQFF
TGCGCCAGCAGCGAGACTAGCGCTGATGAGCAGTTCTTC
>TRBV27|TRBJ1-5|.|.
CASSYNSPNQPQHF
TGTGCCAGCAGTTACAACAGTCCCAATCAGCCCCAGCATTTT
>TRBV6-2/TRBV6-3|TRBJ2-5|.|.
CASSLQVVGETQYF
TGTGCCAGCAGTTTACAGGTTGTCGGGGAGACCCAGTACTTC
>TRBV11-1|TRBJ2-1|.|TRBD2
CASSLRTSGDYNEQFF
TGTGCCAGCAGCTTAAGGACTAGCGGGGATTACAATGAGCAGTTCTTC
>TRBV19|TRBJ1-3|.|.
CASSISGNTIYF
TGTGCCAGTAGTATCTCCGGAAACACCATATATTTT
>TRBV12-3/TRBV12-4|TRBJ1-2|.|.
CASSLKNYGYTF
TGTGCCAGCAGTTTAAAAAACTATGGCTACACCTTC
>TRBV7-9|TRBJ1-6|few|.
CASSLNDSPLHF
TGTGCCAGCAGCCTCAATGATTCACCCCTCCACTTT
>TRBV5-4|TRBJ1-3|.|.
CASSLTGISGNTIYF
TGTGCCAGCAGCTTGACAGGGATCTCTGGAAACACCATATATTTT
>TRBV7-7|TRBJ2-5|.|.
CASSQSSPETQYF
TGTGCCAGCAGCCAGAGTAGTCCAGAGACCCAGTACTTC
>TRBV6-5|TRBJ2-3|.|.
CASSWRSTDTQYF
TGTGCCAGCAGTTGGAGGTCCACAGATACGCAGTATTTT
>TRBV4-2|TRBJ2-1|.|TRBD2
CASSQGRGSSYNEQFF
TGTGCCAGCAGCCAAGGGCGGGGGAGCTCCTACAATGAGCAGTTCTTC
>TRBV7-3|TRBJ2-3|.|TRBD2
CASSSRGLEYTDTQYF
TGTGCCAGCAGCTCCAGGGGACTAGAATACACAGATACGCAGTATTTT
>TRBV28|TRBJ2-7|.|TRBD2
CASSFSTGGRNEQYF
TGTGCCAGCAGTTTTAGTACGGGGGGACGGAACGAGCAGTACTTC
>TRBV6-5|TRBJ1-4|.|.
CASSRQMGEKLFF
TGTGCCAGCAGTAGACAGATGGGTGAAAAACTGTTTTTT
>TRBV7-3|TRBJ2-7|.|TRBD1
CASATGTGRTYEQYF
TGTGCCAGCGCGACCGGGACAGGGAGGACCTACGAGCAGTACTTC
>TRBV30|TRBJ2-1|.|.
CAWSVPTLSYNEQFF
TGTGCCTGGAGTGTACCTACCCTCTCCTACAATGAGCAGTTCTTC